The 3 T cell receptor beta chains below come from one sample, sequenced in a study of post-analysis software for immune sequencing data. Study-level findings and limits: Controls had lower frequencies than patients of five TRBV segments, which included TRBV5-6, TRBV5-1 and TRBV20-1.

Which antigens these TCRs recognize remains unknown. Included in the TCR beta cDNA libraries were unique molecular identifiers. MiXCR, run by TCRdb on the PCR reads, gives a single entry per CDR3 protein. The sample lists 450,000 or so distinct CDR3 sequences; around 40% were seen once. Sequenced input: blood. The source of these receptors is a girl aged 5-17 years with multiple sclerosis.

This clonotype came up a few times. This chain joins TRBV29-1 and TRBJ1-5; D gene unclear. V lost 6 bases and J lost 5, with 11 bases in between. This CDR3 is 12 amino acids long. The V gene's germline CDR1 is SQVTM and CDR2 ANQGSEA. This CDR3 reads CSVALSDQPQHF. CDR3 coding DNA: TGCAGCGTCGCCCTGAGCGATCAGCCCCAGCATTTT.

V usage is TRBV9 and J usage is TRBJ2-6; possibly TRBD1 for D (5 bases). Trimming removed 0 bases at V and 2 bases at J, with 6 bases between. This CDR3 comprises 15 residues. The germline gives CDR1 SGDLS, CDR2 YYNGEE. DNA of the CDR3: TGTGCCAGCAGCGTAGAAGGGGCTGGGGCCAACGTCCTGACTTTC. Protein product: CASSVEGAGANVLTF.

This sequence joins TRBV28 and TRBJ2-3; 9 bases are shared with TRBD1. The V gene end was trimmed by 6 bases and the J gene end by 0 bases; junction bases not matched to a gene: 4. The CDR3 spans 15 residues. Per the germline V gene, CDR1 is MDHEN and CDR2 is SYDVKM. Here the CDR3 reads CASSHRGRSTDTQYF. The CDR3 DNA is TGTGCCAGCAGCCACAGGGGGCGAAGCACAGATACGCAGTATTTT.